Listed below are T cell receptor beta chains from one sample, sequenced in a study of T cells in Graves' hyperthyroidism and ophthalmopathy. TCRdb processed the multiplex PCR reads anew with MiXCR; each CDR3 protein has one entry. The data contain roughly 570,000 distinct CDR3 sequences, approximately 44% of them singletons. The sequenced sample consisted of peripheral blood or thyroid tissue (not recorded which). Receptor source: a woman between 18 and 29 years old with Graves' hyperthyroidism. Both conserved end residues are part of each CDR3. D genes are given only for firm matches. Some rows mark clone size as missing; the rest say once, few, many or name a class of expanded clone.

D gene	V gene	J gene	clone size	CDR3 protein	CDR3 DNA
NA	TRBV2	TRBJ2-7	many	CASRGLGYEQYF	TGTGCCAGCAGGGGACTCGGCTACGAGCAGTACTTC
TRBD1	TRBV12-3/TRBV12-4	TRBJ1-5	many	CASSTGTAYSNQPQHF	TGTGCCAGCAGTACCGGGACAGCGTATAGCAATCAGCCCCAGCATTTT
TRBD1	TRBV7-9	TRBJ1-5	once	CASSQGTGGASNQPQHF	TGTGCCAGCAGCCAAGGGACAGGGGGCGCGAGCAATCAGCCCCAGCATTTT
TRBD1	TRBV4-3	TRBJ2-2	NA	CASSQARQGDTGELFF	TGCGCCAGCAGCCAAGCGAGACAGGGTGACACCGGGGAGCTGTTTTTT
NA	TRBV20-1	TRBJ1-4	many	CSASPMAIGEKLFF	TGCAGTGCTAGCCCCATGGCGATTGGGGAAAAACTGTTTTTT
NA	TRBV10-3	TRBJ1-1	NA	CATGAELNTEAFF	TGTGCCACCGGGGCTGAGTTGAACACTGAAGCTTTCTTT
NA	TRBV29-1	TRBJ1-4	NA	CSVDRNEKLFF	TGCAGCGTGGACAGAAATGAAAAACTGTTTTTT
TRBD2	TRBV20-1	TRBJ2-5	NA	CSASSSGRAQETQYF	TGCAGTGCTAGTTCTAGCGGGAGGGCCCAAGAGACCCAGTACTTC
NA	TRBV5-4	TRBJ2-6	NA	CASSSFGAAFDSGANVLTF	TGTGCCAGCAGTTCCTTCGGGGCTGCTTTCGACTCTGGGGCCAACGTCCTGACTTTC
NA	TRBV20-1	TRBJ1-6	NA	CSAGGGSPLHF	TGCAGTGCCGGAGGGGGTTCACCCCTCCACTTT
NA	TRBV9	TRBJ1-5	many	CASSTGRRQPQHF	TGTGCCAGCAGCACCGGAAGGAGACAGCCCCAGCATTTT
NA	TRBV7-2	TRBJ2-5	few	CASSLLGLGETQYF	TGTGCCAGCAGTTTACTGGGTTTGGGGGAGACCCAGTACTTC
TRBD2	TRBV2	TRBJ2-5	once	CASKDRGREQTQYF	TGTGCCAGCAAGGACCGCGGGAGGGAGCAGACCCAGTACTTC
NA	TRBV6-6	TRBJ1-1	many	CASSPVEVDTEAFF	TGTGCCAGCAGCCCCGTTGAAGTTGACACTGAAGCTTTCTTT
NA	TRBV6-1	TRBJ2-6	NA	CASSKAGANVLTF	TGTGCCAGCAGTAAGGCAGGGGCCAACGTCCTGACTTTC
NA	TRBV24-1	TRBJ2-3	NA	CATKDGLGTDTQYF	TGTGCCACCAAGGACGGTCTAGGCACAGATACGCAGTATTTT
NA	TRBV29-1	TRBJ2-7	NA	CSVRAGEQYF	TGCAGCGTTAGGGCAGGCGAGCAGTACTTC
TRBD1	TRBV12-3/TRBV12-4	TRBJ1-5	many	CASSPTGMSGNQPQHF	TGTGCCAGCAGTCCGACAGGGATGAGCGGCAATCAGCCCCAGCATTTT
TRBD2	TRBV20-1	TRBJ2-5	NA	CSAKGTSGQETQYF	TGCAGTGCTAAGGGGACTAGCGGGCAAGAGACCCAGTACTTC
NA	TRBV15	TRBJ2-7	NA	CATSSQGQPSYEQYF	TGTGCCACCAGCAGCCAAGGACAGCCCTCCTACGAGCAGTACTTC
NA	TRBV9	TRBJ2-7	many	CASSVDLIDEQYF	TGTGCCAGCAGCGTAGACTTGATAGACGAGCAGTACTTC
NA	TRBV13	TRBJ2-2	many	CASSFLLAPGELFF	TGTGCCAGCAGCTTCCTCCTAGCTCCAGGGGAGCTGTTTTTT
TRBD1	TRBV15	TRBJ2-7	NA	CATSMRTGVNEQYF	TGTGCCACCAGCATGCGGACAGGGGTCAACGAGCAGTACTTC
TRBD1	TRBV4-3	TRBJ1-1	NA	CASGQDWGGGANTEAFF	TGCGCCAGCGGCCAAGATTGGGGAGGGGGCGCGAACACTGAAGCTTTCTTT
NA	TRBV27	TRBJ1-1	many	CATLPTGEDTEAFF	TGTGCCACCTTACCTACGGGGGAGGACACTGAAGCTTTCTTT
TRBD2	TRBV12-3/TRBV12-4	TRBJ2-1	NA	CASTHSGSSDEQFF	TGTGCCAGCACCCACAGCGGGAGTAGCGATGAGCAGTTCTTC
NA	TRBV20-1	TRBJ1-2	NA	CSTDSNYGYTF	TGCAGTACAGATTCTAACTATGGCTACACCTTC
TRBD1	TRBV19	TRBJ1-1	many	CASKRMGQGSLGTEAFF	TGTGCCAGTAAAAGGATGGGACAGGGGTCGTTGGGGACTGAAGCTTTCTTT
NA	TRBV24-1	TRBJ1-2	NA	CATSERTSGKGYTF	TGTGCCACCAGTGAGCGGACTAGCGGGAAAGGGTACACCTTC
TRBD2	TRBV3-1	TRBJ2-5	many	CASSQYLSAGGGETQYF	TGTGCCAGCAGCCAATACCTTAGTGCGGGAGGGGGGGAGACCCAGTACTTC
NA	TRBV20-1	TRBJ2-2	once	CSANDGELFF	TGCAGTGCTAATGACGGGGAGCTGTTTTTT
NA	TRBV29-1	TRBJ2-2	NA	CSVEDVRAGEDGELFF	TGCAGCGTTGAAGATGTGCGGGCAGGGGAGGACGGGGAGCTGTTTTTT
NA	TRBV19	TRBJ2-2	many	CASSPTGINTGELFF	TGTGCCAGTAGTCCAACCGGGATTAACACCGGGGAGCTGTTTTTT
NA	TRBV29-1	TRBJ1-1	NA	CSGGGKSGAFF	TGCAGCGGGGGTGGGAAAAGTGGAGCTTTCTTT
NA	TRBV11-2	TRBJ2-1	NA	CASSSPRLRHNEQFF	TGTGCCAGCAGCTCCCCTCGACTAAGGCACAATGAGCAGTTCTTC
NA	TRBV10-3	TRBJ2-7	few	CAISESSPKGNEQYF	TGTGCCATCAGTGAGTCGAGCCCTAAGGGGAATGAGCAGTACTTC
NA	TRBV20-1	TRBJ2-1	NA	CSASSGLSYNEQFF	TGCAGTGCTAGCTCTGGCCTATCCTACAATGAGCAGTTCTTC
TRBD1	TRBV14	TRBJ2-7	NA	CASSQDRAGGEQYF	TGTGCCAGCAGCCAAGATCGGGCAGGGGGCGAGCAGTACTTC
TRBD1	TRBV20-1	TRBJ1-1	NA	CSAMTPGTGPLKAFF	TGCAGTGCTATGACCCCCGGGACAGGACCGTTAAAAGCTTTCTTT
NA	TRBV5-1	TRBJ2-5	NA	CASSSSSVREIQYF	TGCGCCAGCAGCTCCTCTAGCGTAAGGGAGATCCAGTACTTC
NA	TRBV4-3	TRBJ1-6	many	CASSQTGRHNSPLHF	TGCGCCAGCAGCCAGACGGGACGGCATAATTCACCCCTCCACTTT
TRBD1	TRBV5-1	TRBJ1-2	few	CASSEMTGGNGYTF	TGCGCCAGCAGCGAGATGACAGGGGGCAATGGCTACACCTTC
TRBD1	TRBV5-6	TRBJ1-5	NA	CASSLRTGPNQPQHF	TGTGCCAGCAGCCTTCGGACAGGGCCCAATCAGCCCCAGCATTTT
NA	TRBV12-3/TRBV12-4	TRBJ2-7	many	CASSLMGSYEQYF	TGTGCCAGCAGTTTAATGGGTAGCTACGAGCAGTACTTC
NA	TRBV24-1	TRBJ2-5	NA	CATSVTGEQETQYF	TGTGCCACCAGTGTTACAGGAGAACAAGAGACCCAGTACTTC
NA	TRBV15	TRBJ1-5	NA	CATSRDNQAQHF	TGTGCCACCAGCAGAGATAATCAGGCCCAGCATTTT
NA	TRBV7-2	TRBJ2-1	few	CASSLHAYNEQFF	TGTGCCAGCAGCTTACACGCGTACAATGAGCAGTTCTTC
NA	TRBV4-2	TRBJ2-1	NA	CASSHAVGGSEQFF	TGTGCCAGCAGCCACGCGGTAGGGGGGAGTGAGCAGTTCTTC
TRBD1	TRBV9	TRBJ1-2	many	CASSVSGTEHYGYTF	TGTGCCAGCAGCGTTTCCGGGACAGAACACTATGGCTACACCTTC
TRBD2	TRBV7-9	TRBJ2-5	NA	CASSGGGVTGTQYF	TGTGCCAGCAGCGGCGGGGGGGTCACTGGGACCCAGTACTTC
NA	TRBV12-3/TRBV12-4	TRBJ2-7	many	CASSLGAGGLSYEQYF	TGTGCCAGCAGTTTAGGAGCCGGGGGCCTCTCCTACGAGCAGTACTTC
NA	TRBV3-1	TRBJ2-5	many	CASSHTETQYF	TGTGCCAGCAGCCACACAGAGACCCAGTACTTC
TRBD1	TRBV24-1	TRBJ2-2	NA	CASSQDRGQGASTGELLF	TGCGCCAGCAGCCAAGACCGCGGGCAGGGGGCGAGCACCGGGGAGCTGCTTTTT
NA	TRBV2	TRBJ1-3	NA	CASSEAVNTPGNTIYF	TGTGCCAGCAGTGAAGCGGTCAACACGCCTGGAAACACCATATATTTT
TRBD1	TRBV20-1	TRBJ1-2	once	CSARTGSGYTF	TGCAGTGCTAGGACAGGGAGCGGCTACACCTTC